The entry below describes one T cell receptor (beta chain). The data originate from a study of cytotoxic CD8 clonotypes in ibrutinib-treated CLL. Study as a whole: Enrolment comprised eleven to twelve relapsed/refractory and more than 14 treatment-naive patients; 17 to 18 were IGHV unmutated.

Germline-derived CDR1 and CDR2 are SGHTA and FQGNSA. This CDR3 has 14 residues. Trimming removed 6 bases at V and 0 bases at J, with 12 bases between. T cells were sequenced at a targeted depth of 1 in 200,000 to 1 in 1 million. The data were produced by immunoSEQ multiplex PCR, yet TCRdb's version contains in-frame clones alone and is incomplete. Of tens of thousands of clones listed, roughly 85% are singletons. The clonotype comes from a human donor with chronic lymphocytic leukemia. The chain carries TRBV7-2 and TRBJ2-7; TRBD2 might be the D (5 bases). This material consisted of PBMCs, taken after 24 months of ibrutinib treatment. The CDR3 bases are TGTGCCAGCAGGGTAGCGAGAAGCTCCTACGAGCAGTACTTC. Protein: CASRVARSSYEQYF.